This passage covers 7 T cell receptor beta chains from one sample sequenced in a study of persistence of HIV-infected CD4 T cells. Sequencing used immunoSEQ version 4 in survey mode. This table comes from immunoSEQ multiplex PCR, and its TCRdb copy is limited to in-frame clones, with some not included. The repertoire holds about 40,000 clones, with 75% to 85% as singletons. Overlapping HIV-1 Gag 15-mer peptides at roughly 1 ug per peptide per mL were used. Memory cells lacking CD40L and CD69 with high CD45RO were sorted. No antigens are known for them. Sample: CD4+ T cells sorted from PBMCs after approximately 19-hour stimulation, taken from a patient who received antiretroviral therapy. Receptor source: an adult man with HIV who was CMV-seropositive.

The table lists this clone with a few counts. A junction boundary mismatches the germline segment, possibly from a read error. The chain has TRBV5-5 and TRBJ1-1; D remains unclear. Germline-derived CDR1 and CDR2 are SGHKS and YYEKEE (reference sequence). The CDR3 runs to 11 residues. The CDR3 protein is CASSLNSEAFF. CDR3 in DNA: TGTGCCAGCAGCTTGAACAGTGAAGCTTTCTTT.

This clone was seen just once. The V call is TRBV30, the J call TRBJ1-3, with a possible D match to TRBD1 (5 bases). The CDR3 is 16 amino acids. V lost 4 bases to trimming and J lost 0 bases, with 16 bases between them. CDR1 and CDR2 from the germline V gene are GTSNPN and SVGIG (reference sequence). The CDR3 loop is CAWTVGQLFSGNTIYF. The DNA for the CDR3 is TGTGCCTGGACCGTGGGGCAACTATTCTCTGGAAACACCATATATTTT. The full variable domain, with the rest looked up from reference TRBV30 and TRBJ1-3, is SQTIHQWPATLVQPVGSPLSLECTVEGTSNPNLYWYRQAAGRGLQLLFYSVGIGQISSEVPQNLSASRPQDRQFILSSKKLLLSDSGFYLCAWTVGQLFSGNTIYFGEGSWLTVV.

The rearrangement links TRBV5-4 to TRBJ1-1; possibly TRBD1 for D (5 bases). V was clipped by 2 bases and J by 1 base, with 9 bases between them. This CDR3 contains 14 residues. Per germline, CDR1 SGHNT and CDR2 YYREEE (reference sequence). The DNA for the CDR3 is TGTGCCAGCAGCTTAGAGGGGACGAACACTGAAGCTTTCTTT. It yields the protein CASSLEGTNTEAFF.

The DNA for the CDR3 is TGTGCCAGCAGTACCCTCAGGACAGGGAGCGGCTACACCTTC. This translates into CASSTLRTGSGYTF. The chain uses TRBV6-5 and TRBJ1-2; 8 positions match TRBD1. The CDR3 totals 14 residues. Germline V gene sequence: CDR1 MNHEY, CDR2 SVGAGI. Losses at the gene ends were 5 bases for V and 8 bases for J; bases not matched to a gene: 10.

V and J are TRBV7-9 and TRBJ1-2; D is unclear. Per the germline V gene, CDR1 is SEHNR and CDR2 is FQNEAQ (reference sequence). V lost 0 bases, J lost 1 base, and 9 bases lay in between. The CDR3 is 15 residues long. CDR3 region: CASSLAATLNYGYTF. Here the CDR3 DNA reads TGTGCCAGCAGCTTAGCGGCAACACTTAACTATGGCTACACCTTC.

This clone is labeled medium-sized. The gene calls are TRBV7-9 and TRBJ1-5, with TRBD1 identical over 7 bases. Germline V lookup: CDR1 SEHNR, CDR2 FQNEAQ (reference sequence). This CDR3 has 14 amino acids. Trimming cost V 5 bases and J 5 bases; bases outside gene matches: 6. Written as DNA, the CDR3 is TGTGCCAGCAGCCGGGACAGTGGGGATCAGCCCCAGCATTTT. It is translated as CASSRDSGDQPQHF.

The chain has TRBV7-8 and TRBJ1-1; TRBD1 might be the D (6 bases). V lost 5 bases, J lost 0 bases, and 16 bases lay in between. CDR3 length equals 16 residues. Germline assignment: CDR1 SGHVS and CDR2 FQNEAQ. For the CDR3, the DNA is TGTGCCAGCAGCCACGGGCAGGGGTGGATGAACACTGAAGCTTTCTTT. It yields the protein CASSHGQGWMNTEAFF.